This entry lists 5 T cell receptor beta chains sequenced from one sample in a study of OX40 agonist ivuxolimab in advanced cancers. Clones were sequenced by immunoSEQ multiplex PCR, and TCRdb holds only the in-frame ones, with some missing. The sample has around 70,000 clones; roughly 88% are singletons. The specimen was CD4+ or CD8+ T cells sorted from blood, collected in a trial of the OX40 agonist ivuxolimab. These receptors all stem from an adult with an advanced solid tumor such as melanoma, head and neck, liver or kidney cancer.

The chain uses TRBV11-2 and TRBJ2-1; unclear D gene. The V and J ends lost 1 base and 9 bases respectively, with 16 bases between them. Germline CDR1 is SGHAT and CDR2 is FQNNGV. This CDR3 has 15 residues. The CDR3 DNA sequence: TGTGCCAGCAGCTTAGCCTCGTATCCCGACGGTGAGCAGTTCTTC. It specifies CASSLASYPDGEQFF. The full variable domain, rest sourced from reference TRBV11-2 and TRBJ2-1, is EAGVAQSPRYKIIEKRQSVAFWCNPISGHATLYWYQQILGQGPKLLIQFQNNGVVDDSQLPKDRFSAERLKGVDSTLKIQPAKLEDSAVYLCASSLASYPDGEQFFGPGTRLTVL.

V and J are TRBV5-1 and TRBJ1-2, with 9 bases lining up with TRBD1. V shed 3 bases and J 6 bases; nucleotides not matched to a gene: 9. The germline gives CDR1 SGHRS, CDR2 YFSETQ. CDR3 size: 15 residues. CDR3 in amino acids: CASSSVTGGRDGYTF. The CDR3, as DNA: TGCGCCAGCAGCTCTGTGACAGGGGGAAGAGATGGCTACACCTTC.

CDR3 amino acids: CASRYDRAGYTEAFF. The CDR3 DNA follows: TGTGCCAGCAGATACGACAGGGCCGGATACACTGAAGCTTTCTTT. This chain uses TRBV6-5 with TRBJ1-1; 7 bases are a match to TRBD1. The CDR3 length is 15 residues. In germline, CDR1 is MNHEY, CDR2 SVGAGI. V lost 6 bases to trimming and J lost 3 bases; unmatched junction nucleotides: 10.

The J gene is TRBJ2-7, the V gene TRBV6-5; D might be TRBD1 (6 bases). V gave up 5 bases and J gave up 5 bases, with 7 bases separating them. The germline CDR1 and CDR2 sequences are MNHEY and SVGAGI. The CDR3 sequence is 11 residues long. This CDR3 is CASSQGNEQYF. The CDR3 DNA reads as TGTGCCAGCAGTCAGGGGAACGAGCAGTACTTC.

This sequence joins TRBV19 and TRBJ2-5; D ambiguous. The V and J ends lost 5 bases and 5 bases respectively, with 12 bases between them. Germline-derived CDR1 and CDR2 are LNHDA and SQIVND (reference sequence). The CDR3 consists of 13 residues. CDR3 DNA: TGTGCCAGTAGTCCCCGAGTCGGGGAGACCCAGTACTTC. Protein: CASSPRVGETQYF.